In this sample, the clone carrying this T cell receptor (beta chain) turned up many times. Its antigen is still unknown. This record belongs to a study of T-cell reconstitution after alpha-beta-depleted transplantation in children. Study observations and caveats: After one year, T-cell counts and TCRbeta diversity mostly came from new T cells.

Construction of the TCRbeta library involved unique molecular identifiers. TCRdb reprocessed the PCR reads via MiXCR and lists one record per CDR3 protein. The data contain about 98,000 distinct CDR3 sequences, 20% to 30% of them singletons. The germline CDR1 and CDR2 sequences are SGHDT and YYEEEE. Trimming shortened V by 3 bases and J by 4 bases, and 18 bases separated the two germline ends. The CDR3 runs 16 residues. The specimen was PBMCs, collected before TCRalphabeta/CD19-depleted stem cell transplant. This receptor was identified in a boy aged 2 to 10 with acute lymphoblastic leukemia, due to receive a stem cell transplant. The chain joins TRBV5-6 to TRBJ2-3; D may be TRBD2 (6 bases). The CDR3 protein is CASSSNSGGLADTQYF. The CDR3 region has the DNA TGTGCCAGCAGCTCTAATAGCGGAGGGTTAGCAGATACGCAGTATTTT.